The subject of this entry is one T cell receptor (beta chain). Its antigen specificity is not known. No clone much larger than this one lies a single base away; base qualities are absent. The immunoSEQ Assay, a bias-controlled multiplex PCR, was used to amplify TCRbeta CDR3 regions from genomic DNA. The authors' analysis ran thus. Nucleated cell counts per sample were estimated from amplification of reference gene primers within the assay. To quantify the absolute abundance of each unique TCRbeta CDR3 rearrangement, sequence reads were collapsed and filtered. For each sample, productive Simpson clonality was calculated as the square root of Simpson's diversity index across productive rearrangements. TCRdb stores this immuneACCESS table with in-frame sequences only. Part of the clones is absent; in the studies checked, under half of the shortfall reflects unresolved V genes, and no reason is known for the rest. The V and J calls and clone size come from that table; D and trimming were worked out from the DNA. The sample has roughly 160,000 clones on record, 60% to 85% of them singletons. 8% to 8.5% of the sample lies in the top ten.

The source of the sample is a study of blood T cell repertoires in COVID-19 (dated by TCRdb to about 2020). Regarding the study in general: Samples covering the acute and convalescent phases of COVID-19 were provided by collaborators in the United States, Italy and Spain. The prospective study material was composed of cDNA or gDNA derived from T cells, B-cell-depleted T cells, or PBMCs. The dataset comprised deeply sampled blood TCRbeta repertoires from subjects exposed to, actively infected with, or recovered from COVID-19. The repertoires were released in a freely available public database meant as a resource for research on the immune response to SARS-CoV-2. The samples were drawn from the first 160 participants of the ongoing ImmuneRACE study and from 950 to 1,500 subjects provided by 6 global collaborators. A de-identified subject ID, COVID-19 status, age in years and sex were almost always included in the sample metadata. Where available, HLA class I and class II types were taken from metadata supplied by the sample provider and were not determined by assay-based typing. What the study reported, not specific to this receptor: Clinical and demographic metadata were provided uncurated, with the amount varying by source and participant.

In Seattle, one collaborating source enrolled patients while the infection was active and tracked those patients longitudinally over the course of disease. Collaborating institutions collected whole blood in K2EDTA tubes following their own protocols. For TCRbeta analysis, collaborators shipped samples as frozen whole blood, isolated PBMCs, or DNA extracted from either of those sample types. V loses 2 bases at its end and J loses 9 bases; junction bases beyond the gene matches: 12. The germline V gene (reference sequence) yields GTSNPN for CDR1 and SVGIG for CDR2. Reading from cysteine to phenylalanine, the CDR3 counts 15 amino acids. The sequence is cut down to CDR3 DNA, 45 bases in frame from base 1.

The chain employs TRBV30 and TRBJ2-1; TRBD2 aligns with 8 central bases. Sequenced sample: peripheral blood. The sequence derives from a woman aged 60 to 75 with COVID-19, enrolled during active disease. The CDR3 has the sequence CAWSSTSGIGGEQFF. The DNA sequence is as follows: TGTGCCTGGAGTAGTACTAGCGGTATAGGGGGTGAGCAGTTCTTC.